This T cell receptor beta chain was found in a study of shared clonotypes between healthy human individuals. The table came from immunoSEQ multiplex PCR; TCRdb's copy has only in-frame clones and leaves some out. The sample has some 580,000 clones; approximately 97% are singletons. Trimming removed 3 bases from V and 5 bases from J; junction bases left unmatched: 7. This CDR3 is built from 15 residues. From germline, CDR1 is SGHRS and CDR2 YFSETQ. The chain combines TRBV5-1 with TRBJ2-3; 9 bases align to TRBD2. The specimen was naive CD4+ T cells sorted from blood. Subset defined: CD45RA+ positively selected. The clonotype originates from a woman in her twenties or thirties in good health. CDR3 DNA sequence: TGCGCCAGCAGCTCAACTAGCGGGTACGGAGATACGCAGTATTTT. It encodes CASSSTSGYGDTQYF.